What follows are 6 T cell receptor beta chains derived from one specimen sequenced in a study of blood T cell repertoires in COVID-19. The data were produced by immunoSEQ multiplex PCR, yet TCRdb's version contains in-frame clones alone and is incomplete. The table records roughly 280,000 clones, about nine tenths of them present only once. Sequencing was performed on peripheral blood. The source of these receptors is a man aged 45-65 years with acute or convalescent COVID-19.

The chain employs TRBV7-6 and TRBJ2-1, with 10 positions matching TRBD2. This CDR3 has 15 residues. With 5 bases clipped from V and 4 bases from J, the junction kept 5 bases outside the gene matches. The V gene's germline CDR1 is SGHVS and CDR2 FNYEAQ. The DNA of the CDR3 is TGTGCCAGCAGCAACTTAGCGGGGGGTTACAATGAGCAGTTCTTC. Protein: CASSNLAGGYNEQFF. Drawing the rest from reference TRBV7-6 and TRBJ2-1, the complete variable domain is GAGVSQSPRYKVTKRGQDVALRCDPISGHVSLYWYRQALGQGPEFLTYFNYEAQQDKSGLPNDRFSAERPEGSISTLTIQRTEQRDSAMYRCASSNLAGGYNEQFFGPGTRLTVL.

V usage is TRBV29-1 and J usage is TRBJ1-1; D unresolved. The CDR3 is 12 residues long. Trimming took off 5 bases at V and 4 bases at J, with 11 bases between the two ends. Germline lookup yields CDR1 SQVTM and CDR2 ANQGSEA. CDR3 sequence reads: CSVKRVGTEAFF. DNA of the CDR3: TGCAGCGTTAAGAGGGTAGGCACTGAAGCTTTCTTT.

The rearrangement joins TRBV3-1 (or the pseudogene TRBV3-2) to TRBJ2-7; possibly TRBD2 for D (7 bases). Trimming cost V 1 base and J 6 bases, with 16 bases left between them. The CDR3 is made up of 15 amino acids. CDR1 is LGHDT and CDR2 is YNNKEL in the germline V gene (reference sequence). CDR3 nucleotide sequence: TGTGCCAGCAGCCAAGTCCGGACGGGGGGCGGCGAGCAGTACTTC. Translation: CASSQVRTGGGEQYF.

The gene calls are TRBV4-1 and TRBJ1-2, with 7 bases aligning to TRBD1. The CDR3 length is 16 residues. CDR1 and CDR2 from the germline V gene are MGHRA and YSYEKL. V gave up 3 bases and J gave up 0 bases; unmatched junction bases: 7. CDR3 DNA sequence: TGCGCCAGCAGCCAGTCAGGACAGGCGGCTAACTATGGCTACACCTTC. This gives the protein CASSQSGQAANYGYTF.

The rearrangement joins TRBV6-2 or TRBV6-3 to TRBJ2-7; 9 positions agree with TRBD1. The junction had 6 bases not matched to a gene; V was cut back by 5 bases and J by 1 base. The CDR3 is made up of 15 amino acids. CDR1 and CDR2 (germline): MNHEY, SVGEGT. The CDR3: CASSTGQGVSYEQYF. The CDR3 DNA is TGTGCCAGCAGTACGGGACAGGGCGTATCCTACGAGCAGTACTTC.

The rearrangement links TRBV5-4 to TRBJ2-7; possibly TRBD1 for D (6 bases). Per the germline V gene, CDR1 is SGHNT and CDR2 is YYREEE (reference sequence). The CDR3 extends over 13 amino acids. V was pared by 1 base and J by 5 bases, with 10 bases between. The CDR3 nucleotides are TGTGCCAGCAGCTTGCAGGGGCGGGACGAGCAGTACTTC. This translates into CASSLQGRDEQYF.